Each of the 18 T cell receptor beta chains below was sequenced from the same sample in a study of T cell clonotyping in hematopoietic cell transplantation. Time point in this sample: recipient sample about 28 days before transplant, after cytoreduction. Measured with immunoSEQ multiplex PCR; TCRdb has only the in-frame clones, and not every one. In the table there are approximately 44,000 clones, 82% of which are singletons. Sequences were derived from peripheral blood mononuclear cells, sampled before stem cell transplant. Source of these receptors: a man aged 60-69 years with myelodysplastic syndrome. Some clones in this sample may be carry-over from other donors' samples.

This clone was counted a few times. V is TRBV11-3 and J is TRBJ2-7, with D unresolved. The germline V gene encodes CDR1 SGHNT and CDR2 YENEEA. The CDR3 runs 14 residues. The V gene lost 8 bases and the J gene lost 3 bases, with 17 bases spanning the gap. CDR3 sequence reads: CASPQLLVVYEQYF. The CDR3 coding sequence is TGTGCCAGCCCCCAGCTGTTAGTGGTCTACGAGCAGTACTTC.

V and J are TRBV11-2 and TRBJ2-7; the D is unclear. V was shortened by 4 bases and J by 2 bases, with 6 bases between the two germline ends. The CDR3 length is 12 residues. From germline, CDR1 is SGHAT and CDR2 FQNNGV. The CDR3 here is CASSSEPYEQYF. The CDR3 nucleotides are TGTGCCAGCAGCTCTGAGCCCTACGAGCAGTACTTC.

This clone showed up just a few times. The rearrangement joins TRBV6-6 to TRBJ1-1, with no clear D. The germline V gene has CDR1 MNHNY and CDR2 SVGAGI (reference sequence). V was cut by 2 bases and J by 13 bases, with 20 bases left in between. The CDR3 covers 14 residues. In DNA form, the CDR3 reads TGTGCCAGCAGTTACCCGCTTGATGGAGCGAGCCTTTTCTTT. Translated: CASSYPLDGASLFF.

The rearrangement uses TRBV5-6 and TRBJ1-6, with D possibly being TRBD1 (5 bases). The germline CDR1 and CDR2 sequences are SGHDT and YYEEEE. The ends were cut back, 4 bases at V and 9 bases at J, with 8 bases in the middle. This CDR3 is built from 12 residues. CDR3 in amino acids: CASSRDSSPLHF. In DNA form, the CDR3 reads TGTGCCAGCAGCCGTGACAGTTCACCCCTCCACTTT.

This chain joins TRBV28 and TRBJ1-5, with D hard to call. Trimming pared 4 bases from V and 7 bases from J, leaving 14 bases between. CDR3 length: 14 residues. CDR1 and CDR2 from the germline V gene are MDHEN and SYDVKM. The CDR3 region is CASSSLLTGQPQHF. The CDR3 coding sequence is TGTGCCAGCAGTTCTTTACTAACCGGACAGCCCCAGCATTTT.

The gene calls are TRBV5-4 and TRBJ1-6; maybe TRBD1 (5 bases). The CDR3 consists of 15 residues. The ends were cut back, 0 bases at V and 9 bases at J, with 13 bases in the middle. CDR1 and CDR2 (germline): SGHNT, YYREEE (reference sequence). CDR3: CASSLDRWSGSPLHF. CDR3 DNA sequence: TGTGCCAGCAGCTTGGACAGGTGGAGTGGTTCACCCCTCCACTTT.

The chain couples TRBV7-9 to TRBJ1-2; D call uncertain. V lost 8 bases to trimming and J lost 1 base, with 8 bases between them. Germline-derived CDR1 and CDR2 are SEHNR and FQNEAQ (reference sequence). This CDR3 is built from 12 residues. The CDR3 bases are TGTGCCAGCGATGTGCATAACTATGGCTACACCTTC. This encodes CASDVHNYGYTF.

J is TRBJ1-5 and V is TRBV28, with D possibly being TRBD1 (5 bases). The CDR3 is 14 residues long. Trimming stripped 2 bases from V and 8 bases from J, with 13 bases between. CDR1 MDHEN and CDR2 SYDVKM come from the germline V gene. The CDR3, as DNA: TGTGCCAGCAGTTTAGCCGCTTGGGGGGAGCCCCAGCATTTT. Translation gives CASSLAAWGEPQHF.

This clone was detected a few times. The CDR3 loop reads CASSVPYQSRDSEAFF. The CDR3 bases are TGTGCCAGCAGCGTCCCTTACCAATCCCGGGACAGTGAAGCTTTCTTT. This sequence joins TRBV5-6 and TRBJ1-1; 7 bases are a match to TRBD1. Germline trimming cut 4 bases from V and 7 bases from J; bases unmatched to any gene: 16. The CDR3 sequence is 16 residues long. CDR1 SGHDT and CDR2 YYEEEE come from the germline V gene.

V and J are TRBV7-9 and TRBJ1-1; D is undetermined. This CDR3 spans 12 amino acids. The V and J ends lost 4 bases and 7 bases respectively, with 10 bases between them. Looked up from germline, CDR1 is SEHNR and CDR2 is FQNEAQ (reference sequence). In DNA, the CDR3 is TGTGCCAGCAGCTCACCCCGAGGTGAAGCTTTCTTT. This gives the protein CASSSPRGEAFF.

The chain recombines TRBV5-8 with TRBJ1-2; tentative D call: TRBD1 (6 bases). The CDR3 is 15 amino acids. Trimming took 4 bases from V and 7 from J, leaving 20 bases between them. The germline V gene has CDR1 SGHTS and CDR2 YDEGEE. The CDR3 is CASSTVQGARGGYTF. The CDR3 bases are TGTGCCAGCAGCACGGTACAGGGTGCCAGGGGTGGCTACACCTTC.

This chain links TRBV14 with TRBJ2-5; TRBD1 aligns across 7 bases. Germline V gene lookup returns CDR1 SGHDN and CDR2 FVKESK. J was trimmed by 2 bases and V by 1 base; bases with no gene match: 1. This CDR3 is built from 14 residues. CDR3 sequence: CASSQGRGQETQYF. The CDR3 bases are TGTGCCAGCAGCCAAGGCAGGGGGCAAGAGACCCAGTACTTC.

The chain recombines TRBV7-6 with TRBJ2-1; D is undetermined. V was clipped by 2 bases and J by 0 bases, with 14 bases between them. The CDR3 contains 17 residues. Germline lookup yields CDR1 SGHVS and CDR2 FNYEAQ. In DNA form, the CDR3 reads TGTGCCAGCAGCTTACGTCCACAGCCGAGCTCCTACAATGAGCAGTTCTTC. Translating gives CASSLRPQPSSYNEQFF.

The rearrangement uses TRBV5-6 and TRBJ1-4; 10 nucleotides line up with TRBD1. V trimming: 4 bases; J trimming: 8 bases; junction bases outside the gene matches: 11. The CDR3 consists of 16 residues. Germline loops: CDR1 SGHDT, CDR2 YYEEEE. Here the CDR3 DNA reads TGTGCCAGCAGCCCTACCGGGACAGGGGACGAAGAAAAACTGTTTTTT. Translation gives CASSPTGTGDEEKLFF.

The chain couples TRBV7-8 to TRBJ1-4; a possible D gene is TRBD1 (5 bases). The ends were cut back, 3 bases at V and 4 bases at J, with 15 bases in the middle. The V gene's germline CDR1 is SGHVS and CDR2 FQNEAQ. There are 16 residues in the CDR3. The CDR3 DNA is TGTGCCAGCAGCTTGGGGGGTCGTATTAATAATGAAAAACTGTTTTTT. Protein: CASSLGGRINNEKLFF.

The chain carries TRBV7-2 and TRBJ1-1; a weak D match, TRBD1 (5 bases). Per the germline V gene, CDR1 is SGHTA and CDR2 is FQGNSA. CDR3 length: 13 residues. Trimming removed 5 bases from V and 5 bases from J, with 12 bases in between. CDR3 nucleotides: TGTGCCAGCAGCAAAGGGGTGGGGACTGAAGCTTTCTTT. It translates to CASSKGVGTEAFF. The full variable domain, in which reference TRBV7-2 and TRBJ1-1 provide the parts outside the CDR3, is GAGVSQSPSNKVTEKGKDVELRCDPISGHTALYWYRQSLGQGLEFLIYFQGNSAPDKSGLPSDRFSAERTGGSVSTLTIQRTQQEDSAVYLCASSKGVGTEAFFGQGTRLTVV.

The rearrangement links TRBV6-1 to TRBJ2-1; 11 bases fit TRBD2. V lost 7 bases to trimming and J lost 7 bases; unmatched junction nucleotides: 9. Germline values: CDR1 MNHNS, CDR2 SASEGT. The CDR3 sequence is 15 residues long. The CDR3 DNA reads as TGTGCCAGCACTGAGGGACTAGCGGTCCGTAATGAGCAGTTCTTC. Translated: CASTEGLAVRNEQFF.

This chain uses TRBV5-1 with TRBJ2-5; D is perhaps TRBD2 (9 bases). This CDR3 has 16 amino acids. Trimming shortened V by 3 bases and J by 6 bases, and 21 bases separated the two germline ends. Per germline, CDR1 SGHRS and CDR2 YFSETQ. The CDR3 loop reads CASSSGGGGARKTQYF. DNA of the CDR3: TGCGCCAGCAGCTCAGGGGGCGGGGGGGCCAGGAAGACCCAGTACTTC.